This T cell receptor beta chain was sequenced during a study of blood T cell repertoires in COVID-19. Study at large: Spain, Italy and the United States supplied samples that represented acute and convalescent COVID-19.

CDR3 length: 13 amino acids. V gave up 3 bases and J gave up 2 bases, with 8 bases separating them. CDR1 is LGHNA and CDR2 is YSLEER in the germline V gene. This clone has a handful of counts. As processed by the authors: Amplification of reference gene primers was used by the study to estimate nucleated cell counts. Sequencing used immunoSEQ multiplex PCR; TCRdb keeps in-frame clones, though not all of them. From that table come the V and J calls and clone size; the DNA was used to work out D and trimming. The sample includes 130,000 to 150,000 clones, roughly 80% of them seen just once. Researchers sorted participants into cohorts using their self-reported clinical history. Recovered Cohort 3 donors showed two negative PCRs, clearance, or symptom resolution.

This chain links TRBV4-3 with TRBJ2-7; D remains ambiguous. Sequences were obtained from PBMCs or T cells enriched from blood (not recorded which). The sequence was collected from a man aged 50 or older who had recovered from COVID-19. CDR3 in amino acids: CASSQARPYEQYF. The DNA for the CDR3 is TGCGCCAGCAGCCAGGCGAGGCCCTACGAGCAGTACTTC.